Following are 4 T cell receptor beta chains from one sample sequenced in a study of T-cell memory formation after mild COVID-19 (dated by TCRdb to the early 2020s). Library method: 5' RACE. Sequencing was performed on an Illumina NovaSeq 6000. TCRdb handled the public reads itself, with Q25 trimming in fastp and clone calling in MiXCR, and kept productive beta chains. One record per CDR3 amino acid sequence lists the most common genes and DNA. A total of 500,000 to 650,000 distinct CDR3 sequences appear in this sample, about 20% of them only once. In total, the top ten clones hold roughly 8.3% of the sample. The sequenced sample was PBMCs or a T cell subset sorted from them (not recorded which). The source of these receptors is an adult woman who had mild COVID-19 (a few samples of this study predate the infection). The sample titles of this study are shuffled in the database, so cell type and time point are left out; the donor was told from shared clones.

The chain is built from TRBV7-9 and TRBJ2-1; unclear D gene. V lost 3 bases and J 3 bases, leaving 12 bases between the germline ends. This CDR3 contains 15 residues. Germline CDR1 is SEHNR and CDR2 is FQNEAQ (reference sequence). The CDR3 DNA sequence: TGTGCCAGCAGCTTGGGTATAGAGGTCTACAATGAGCAGTTCTTC. It codes for CASSLGIEVYNEQFF. The whole variable domain, remainder taken from reference TRBV7-9 and TRBJ2-1, is DTGVSQNPRHKITKRGQNVTFRCDPISEHNRLYWYRQTLGQGPEFLTYFQNEAQLEKSRLLSDRFSAERPKGSFSTLEIQRTEQGDSAMYLCASSLGIEVYNEQFFGPGTRLTVL.

The V and J genes are TRBV12-3 or TRBV12-4 and TRBJ2-5; perhaps TRBD2 as D (6 bases). The CDR3 consists of 12 residues. Trimming pared 5 bases from V and 5 bases from J, leaving 9 bases between. This chain's CDR3 is CASSTSLETQYF. In nucleotides, the CDR3 is TGTGCCAGCAGTACTAGCTTGGAGACCCAGTACTTC.

In this sample, this clonotype turned up a few times. The chain carries TRBV13 and TRBJ2-7; 7 bases are a match to TRBD1. Germline lookup yields CDR1 PRHDT and CDR2 FYEKMQ (reference sequence). The CDR3 is 15 amino acids. V was clipped by 0 bases and J by 3 bases; unmatched bases: 5. CDR3 region: CASSLGLWDSYEQYF. CDR3 DNA sequence: TGTGCCAGCAGCTTAGGATTATGGGACAGCTACGAGCAGTACTTC.

This clonotype was seen only a few times. This chain connects TRBV5-1 to TRBJ2-1; D ambiguous. Trimming stripped 1 base from V and 7 bases from J, with 12 bases between. Per the germline V gene, CDR1 is SGHRS and CDR2 is YFSETQ. CDR3 length equals 14 residues. The DNA for the CDR3 is TGCGCCAGCAGCTTGACCAGCCTTGGGAATGAGCAGTTCTTC. It specifies CASSLTSLGNEQFF.